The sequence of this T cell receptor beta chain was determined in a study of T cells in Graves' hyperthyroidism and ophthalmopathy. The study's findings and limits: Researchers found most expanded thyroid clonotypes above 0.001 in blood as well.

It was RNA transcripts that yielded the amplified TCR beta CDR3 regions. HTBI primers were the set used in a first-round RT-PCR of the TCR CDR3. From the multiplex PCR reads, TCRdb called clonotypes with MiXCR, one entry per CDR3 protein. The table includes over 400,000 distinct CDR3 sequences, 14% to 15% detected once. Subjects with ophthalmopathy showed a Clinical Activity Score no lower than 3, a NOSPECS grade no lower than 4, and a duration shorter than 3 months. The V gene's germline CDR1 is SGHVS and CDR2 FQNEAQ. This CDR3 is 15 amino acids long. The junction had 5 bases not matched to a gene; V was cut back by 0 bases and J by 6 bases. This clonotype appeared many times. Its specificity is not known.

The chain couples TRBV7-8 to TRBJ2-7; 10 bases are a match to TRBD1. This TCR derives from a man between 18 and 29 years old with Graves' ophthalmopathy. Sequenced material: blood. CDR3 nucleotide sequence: TGTGCCAGCAGCTTAGCGAAGACAGGGGGCTCCGAGCAGTACTTC. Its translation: CASSLAKTGGSEQYF.